This T cell receptor (beta chain) was sequenced for a study of blood T cell repertoires in COVID-19. Deletions cut 4 bases from V and 3 bases from J, with 21 bases between. From germline, CDR1 is LNHDA and CDR2 SQIVND (reference sequence). The CDR3 is 17 residues long. This clone was counted between two and nine times. The data were produced by immunoSEQ multiplex PCR, yet TCRdb's version contains in-frame clones alone and is incomplete. The sample shows around 45,000 clones, around 86% of them seen only once. This clonotype originated in a man aged 55 to 70 with active or convalescent COVID-19. V usage is TRBV19 and J usage is TRBJ1-1, with D possibly being TRBD1 (6 bases). The sequenced sample consisted of peripheral blood. The DNA for the CDR3 is TGTGCCAGTAGTAGGAGGAGGGGGGGAGGTTTGGACACTGAAGCTTTCTTT. It is translated as CASSRRRGGGLDTEAFF. The variable domain in full, completed from reference TRBV19 and TRBJ1-1, reads DGGITQSPKYLFRKEGQNVTLSCEQNLNHDAMYWYRQDPGQGLRLIYYSQIVNDFQKGDIAEGYSVSREKKESFPLTVTSAQKNPTAFYLCASSRRRGGGLDTEAFFGQGTRLTVV.